These 28 T cell receptor beta chains were sequenced from one sample in a study of neurological immune-mediated disorders. TCRdb reprocessed the 5' RACE reads via MiXCR and lists one record per CDR3 protein. The table lists more than 25,000 distinct CDR3 sequences, around 4% of them singletons. The sample consisted of CD4+ T cells from blood. All receptors derive from a woman between 35 and 50 years old in good health.

The genes are TRBV4-1 and TRBJ1-2, with TRBD1 matching over 7 bases. Unmatched junction bases numbered 11, after V lost 3 bases and J lost 1 base. Per germline, CDR1 MGHRA and CDR2 YSYEKL. The CDR3 loop spans 17 amino acids. CDR3 sequence (DNA): TGCGCCAGCAGCCACAGCCTCCGGGACAGAGATAACTATGGCTACACCTTC. Protein product: CASSHSLRDRDNYGYTF.

This clonotype has ten or more counts. The J gene is TRBJ2-3, the V gene TRBV6-4, with D perhaps TRBD2 (7 bases). This CDR3 comprises 14 residues. V was trimmed by 6 bases and J by 6 bases, leaving 16 bases between them. Germline values: CDR1 MRHNA, CDR2 SNTAGT. CDR3 sequence (DNA): TGTGCCAGCAGCCCCGGGGGGCTTCGCGATACGCAGTATTTT. Protein: CASSPGGLRDTQYF.

In this sample, this clonotype turned up many times. The chain uses TRBV20-1 and TRBJ1-2; D is possibly TRBD1 (6 bases). The CDR3 has 15 residues. The V gene lost 4 bases and the J gene lost 3 bases, with 18 bases spanning the gap. Germline V gene data show CDR1 as DFQATT and CDR2 as SNEGSKA (reference sequence). The CDR3: CSAKIRPGADYGYTF. The CDR3 DNA reads as TGCAGTGCTAAGATACGTCCGGGGGCGGACTATGGCTACACCTTC.

This clonotype was seen many times. The chain couples TRBV5-1 to TRBJ2-7; weak D call: TRBD1 (6 bases). Germline CDR1 is SGHRS and CDR2 is YFSETQ. V was cut by 8 bases and J by 6 bases, with 12 bases left in between. The CDR3 contains 11 residues. CDR3 residues: CASSRDIEQYF. CDR3 DNA: TGCGCCAGTAGCCGGGACATCGAGCAGTACTTC.

This clonotype appeared many times. V is TRBV5-1 and J is TRBJ2-5; D call uncertain. CDR3 length equals 13 residues. Germline CDR1 is SGHRS and CDR2 is YFSETQ. V was trimmed by 4 bases and J by 3 bases, leaving 10 bases between them. In DNA, the CDR3 is TGCGCCAGCAGCCCCCGACGGGAAGAGACCCAGTACTTC. As protein: CASSPRREETQYF.

This clonotype was seen at least ten times. The chain recombines TRBV5-1 with TRBJ1-2; TRBD1 might be the D (5 bases). Germline V lookup: CDR1 SGHRS, CDR2 YFSETQ. The CDR3 has 14 amino acids. Trimming removed 0 bases at V and 2 bases at J, with 8 bases between. The CDR3 is CASSLEGYNYGYTF. CDR3 sequence (DNA): TGCGCCAGCAGCTTGGAGGGGTACAACTATGGCTACACCTTC. Using reference TRBV5-1 and TRBJ1-2 for the parts outside the CDR3, the full variable domain is KAGVTQTPRYLIKTRGQQVTLSCSPISGHRSVSWYQQTPGQGLQFLFEYFSETQRNKGNFPGRFSGRQFSNSRSEMNVSTLELGDSALYLCASSLEGYNYGYTFGSGTRLTVV.

In this sample, this clonotype turned up many times. The chain has TRBV5-6 and TRBJ2-7, with D perhaps matching TRBD2 (5 bases). Germline V gene lookup returns CDR1 SGHDT and CDR2 YYEEEE. This CDR3 comprises 18 residues. V lost 0 bases and J lost 0, with 19 bases in between. DNA of the CDR3: TGTGCCAGCAGCTTGGGGGAGTTGCGCAGGCTGAGCTCCTACGAGCAGTACTTC. Its protein product is CASSLGELRRLSSYEQYF.

There are many counts of this clonotype. V is TRBV5-1 and J is TRBJ2-3; possible D gene TRBD1, 5 bases. The germline gives CDR1 SGHRS, CDR2 YFSETQ. V lost 7 bases to trimming and J lost 2 bases, with 14 bases between them. This CDR3 has 14 residues. CDR3 DNA sequence: TGCGCCAGCCGTGGGGCAGGCTACACAGATACGCAGTATTTT. Residues: CASRGAGYTDTQYF. Full variable domain (remainder filled in from reference TRBV5-1 and TRBJ2-3): KAGVTQTPRYLIKTRGQQVTLSCSPISGHRSVSWYQQTPGQGLQFLFEYFSETQRNKGNFPGRFSGRQFSNSRSEMNVSTLELGDSALYLCASRGAGYTDTQYFGPGTRLTVL.

This clonotype showed up many times. The chain has TRBV5-1 and TRBJ2-7; D ambiguous. Between the trimmed V and J ends, which lost 0 bases and 5 bases, there was a span of 12 bases. CDR1 and CDR2 (germline): SGHRS, YFSETQ. The CDR3 covers 14 residues. Here the CDR3 DNA reads TGCGCCAGCAGCTTGGATGGCAGGTCCCACGAGCAGTACTTC. This translates into CASSLDGRSHEQYF.

Ten or more counts support this clonotype. The rearrangement uses TRBV5-1 and TRBJ2-5; tentative D call: TRBD2 (6 bases). Germline V gives CDR1 SGHRS, CDR2 YFSETQ. The CDR3 contains 14 residues. V was cut by 4 bases and J by 3 bases, with 13 bases left in between. DNA of the CDR3: TGCGCCAGCAGCCCGGCGGGGATCAAAGAGACCCAGTACTTC. Translation: CASSPAGIKETQYF. Filled out from reference TRBV5-1 and TRBJ2-5, the complete variable domain reads KAGVTQTPRYLIKTRGQQVTLSCSPISGHRSVSWYQQTPGQGLQFLFEYFSETQRNKGNFPGRFSGRQFSNSRSEMNVSTLELGDSALYLCASSPAGIKETQYFGPGTRLLVL.

This clonotype has ten or more counts. This chain connects TRBV5-1 to TRBJ1-1, with D possibly matching TRBD1 (6 bases). The germline V gene encodes CDR1 SGHRS and CDR2 YFSETQ. V lost 2 bases, J lost 7 bases, and 12 bases lay in between. The CDR3 extends over 13 amino acids. The CDR3 region is CASSLRTAGEAFF. CDR3 DNA sequence: TGCGCCAGCAGCTTAAGGACAGCGGGTGAAGCTTTCTTT.

This clonotype was recorded many times. The CDR3 sequence: CSARLAGNSYEQYF. The DNA for the CDR3 is TGCAGTGCTAGACTAGCGGGAAACTCCTACGAGCAGTACTTC. The chain has TRBV20-1 and TRBJ2-7; 9 nucleotides align to TRBD2. The J segment lost 0 bases and the V segment lost 2 bases, leaving 2 bases of the junction unmatched. Germline loops: CDR1 DFQATT, CDR2 SNEGSKA (reference sequence). The CDR3 is 14 residues long.

This clonotype was recorded many times. The chain has TRBV20-1 and TRBJ2-3; 10 bases match TRBD2. The junction had 5 bases not matched to a gene; V was cut back by 5 bases and J by 0 bases. CDR3 length: 15 amino acids. The germline V gene encodes CDR1 DFQATT and CDR2 SNEGSKA (reference sequence). DNA for the CDR3: TGCAGTGCTTCTTCGACTAGCGGGAGCACAGATACGCAGTATTTT. Residues: CSASSTSGSTDTQYF.

The sample holds many counts of this clonotype. This sequence joins TRBV5-1 and TRBJ2-2; D gene unclear. V was shortened by 0 bases and J by 7 bases, with 7 bases between the two germline ends. This CDR3 has 13 residues. Germline V gives CDR1 SGHRS, CDR2 YFSETQ. DNA of the CDR3: TGCGCCAGCAGCTTGGTTGGAGTCGGGGAGCTGTTTTTT. This encodes CASSLVGVGELFF.

This clonotype showed up many times. This chain joins TRBV3-1 and TRBJ2-2, with 8 bases matching TRBD2. CDR1 and CDR2 from the germline V gene are LGHDT and YNNKEL (reference sequence). V lost 1 base, J lost 1 base, and 5 bases stayed unmatched. This CDR3 spans 17 amino acids. The CDR3 region has the DNA TGTGCCAGCAGCCAAGTTCTCCTAGCGGGGAACACCGGGGAGCTGTTTTTT. This encodes CASSQVLLAGNTGELFF.

This clonotype was counted at least ten times. The J gene is TRBJ2-1, the V gene TRBV6-5, with 11 bases matching TRBD2. The length of the CDR3 is 19 residues. Trimming cost V 0 bases and J 3 bases; bases outside gene matches: 10. Germline V lookup: CDR1 MNHEY, CDR2 SVGAGI. The CDR3 loop reads CASSYSPRGTSGSYNEQFF. The CDR3 DNA reads as TGTGCCAGCAGTTACTCGCCTAGGGGGACTAGCGGAAGCTACAATGAGCAGTTCTTC.

The table lists this clonotype with many counts. The V and J genes are TRBV20-1 and TRBJ2-1; 9 nucleotides match TRBD2. CDR1 and CDR2 (germline): DFQATT, SNEGSKA (reference sequence). This CDR3 region has 15 residues. With 0 bases clipped from V and 8 bases from J, the junction kept 8 bases outside the gene matches. This CDR3 reads CSARDGASGIHEQFF. In DNA form, the CDR3 reads TGCAGTGCTAGAGATGGGGCTAGCGGGATCCATGAGCAGTTCTTC.

There are many counts of this clonotype. The V gene is TRBV7-6, the J gene TRBJ1-1, with D unresolved. The CDR3 runs 14 residues. The V end was cut by 0 bases, the J end by 4 bases, with 9 bases between. Germline lookup yields CDR1 SGHVS and CDR2 FNYEAQ. The CDR3 DNA is TGTGCCAGCAGCTTAGCACAATGGGGCACTGAAGCTTTCTTT. It yields the protein CASSLAQWGTEAFF.

Many counts were recorded for this clonotype. The chain has TRBV12-3 or TRBV12-4 and TRBJ2-5; D gene unclear. This CDR3 comprises 14 residues. V gave up 6 bases and J gave up 6 bases, with 17 bases separating them. The CDR3 reads CASSPVANTKTQYF. CDR3 DNA: TGTGCCAGCAGCCCGGTGGCGAATACGAAGACCCAGTACTTC.

This clonotype was seen repeatedly, ten times or more. The rearrangement joins TRBV7-8 to TRBJ2-2; weak D call: TRBD2 (6 bases). Trimming stripped 1 base from V and 0 bases from J, with 12 bases between. The germline CDR1 and CDR2 sequences are SGHVS and FQNEAQ. The CDR3 is made up of 17 amino acids. CDR3 amino acids: CASSLGRERANTGELFF. As DNA, the CDR3 is TGTGCCAGCAGCTTAGGGCGGGAAAGAGCGAACACCGGGGAGCTGTTTTTT. Full variable domain (rest looked up from reference TRBV7-8 and TRBJ2-2): GAGVSQSPRYKVAKRGQDVALRCDPISGHVSLFWYQQALGQGPEFLTYFQNEAQLDKSGLPSDRFFAERPEGSVSTLKIQRTQQEDSAVYLCASSLGRERANTGELFFGEGSRLTVL.

This clonotype was counted ten times or more. The chain is built from TRBV28 and TRBJ1-5, with D possibly TRBD1 on 6 matching bases. The CDR3 extends over 14 amino acids. Germline lookup yields CDR1 MDHEN and CDR2 SYDVKM. V lost 5 bases, J lost 4 bases, and 12 bases lay in between. The DNA of the CDR3 is TGTGCCAGCAGTCTACAGGGACGGAATCAGCCCCAGCATTTT. Translation gives CASSLQGRNQPQHF.

This clonotype was seen ten or more times. The V and J genes are TRBV7-9 and TRBJ1-2; the D gene is possibly TRBD1 (5 bases). Trimming removed 2 bases from V and 0 bases from J, with 10 bases in between. Germline V gene lookup returns CDR1 SEHNR and CDR2 FQNEAQ (reference sequence). The CDR3 has 15 amino acids. CDR3 protein: CASSLKQGPNYGYTF. The CDR3 nucleotides are TGTGCCAGCAGCTTAAAGCAGGGACCTAACTATGGCTACACCTTC. The full variable domain, with the rest looked up from reference TRBV7-9 and TRBJ1-2, is DTGVSQNPRHKITKRGQNVTFRCDPISEHNRLYWYRQTLGQGPEFLTYFQNEAQLEKSRLLSDRFSAERPKGSFSTLEIQRTEQGDSAMYLCASSLKQGPNYGYTFGSGTRLTVV.

This clonotype occurred many times. This chain joins TRBV6-5 and TRBJ2-5; either TRBD1 or TRBD2 may supply D (5 bases each). Germline CDR1 MNHEY, CDR2 SVGAGI. The CDR3 length is 15 residues. Trimming took off 0 bases at V and 2 bases at J, with 10 bases between the two ends. The CDR3 DNA sequence: TGTGCCAGCAGTTACTCGCTGGGGACGCAAGAGACCCAGTACTTC. Translation gives CASSYSLGTQETQYF.

V is TRBV19 and J is TRBJ1-5, with D maybe TRBD1 (5 bases). The CDR3 extends over 15 amino acids. CDR1 LNHDA and CDR2 SQIVND come from the germline V gene (reference sequence). The V gene lost 6 bases and the J gene lost 0 bases, with 12 bases spanning the gap. CDR3: CASSTTGTSNQPQHF. The CDR3 bases are TGTGCCAGTAGCACAACAGGTACTAGCAATCAGCCCCAGCATTTT.

This clonotype was detected many times. J is TRBJ1-2 and V is TRBV28, with TRBD1 identical over 7 bases. The CDR3 covers 15 residues. From germline, CDR1 is MDHEN and CDR2 SYDVKM. The V and J ends lost 6 bases and 4 bases, in that order; junction bases with no gene match: 11. The CDR3 region is CASRIEQGNSYGYTF. The CDR3 DNA is TGTGCCAGCAGAATAGAACAGGGGAACTCCTATGGCTACACCTTC.

This clonotype showed up many times. J is TRBJ2-5 and V is TRBV29-1; 11 positions agree with TRBD1. Germline V gene lookup returns CDR1 SQVTM and CDR2 ANQGSEA. J lost 5 bases, V lost 4 bases, and 6 bases had no gene match. The length of the CDR3 is 14 residues. The CDR3 loop reads CSVARTGGWETQYF. The CDR3 bases are TGCAGCGTTGCAAGGACAGGGGGCTGGGAGACCCAGTACTTC. Based on the CDR3 plus reference TRBV29-1 and TRBJ2-5, the full variable domain is SAVISQKPSRDICQRGTSLTIQCQVDSQVTMMFWYRQQPGQSLTLIATANQGSEATYESGFVIDKFPISRPNLTFSTLTVSNMSPEDSSIYLCSVARTGGWETQYFGPGTRLLVL.

There are many counts of this clonotype. This chain links TRBV4-1 with TRBJ1-1; 7 nucleotides align to TRBD1. The CDR3 covers 11 residues. The ends lost 6 bases at V and 11 bases at J; junction bases unmatched: 6. CDR1 is MGHRA and CDR2 is YSYEKL in the germline V gene. The CDR3 here is CASSDRARAFF. For the CDR3, the DNA is TGCGCCAGCAGTGACAGGGCGCGGGCTTTCTTT.

This clonotype was recorded at least ten times. The chain uses TRBV5-1 and TRBJ1-1, with D tentatively TRBD1 (5 bases). The length of the CDR3 is 15 residues. Germline assignment: CDR1 SGHRS and CDR2 YFSETQ. The V and J ends lost 2 bases and 8 bases respectively, with 19 bases between them. The CDR3 region has the DNA TGCGCCAGCAGCTTCTCAGGGACCGTAGGGTCCGAAGCTTTCTTT. As protein: CASSFSGTVGSEAFF.